The TCR beta chain under discussion was sequenced for a study of T-cell reconstitution after alpha-beta-depleted transplantation in children. Researchers prepared the TCRbeta library using unique molecular identifiers, the study reports. In TCRdb, the PCR reads were re-called with MiXCR into one record per CDR3 protein. The table includes 400,000 to 450,000 distinct CDR3 sequences, 43% detected once. This clonotype was counted ten times or more. Its antigen remains unidentified. Study conclusions and caveats: Several hundred expanded graft clones reportedly were the source of alpha-beta T cells about two months after transplant.

V lost 0 bases and J lost 8; bases outside the gene matches: 2. CDR1 is LGHNA and CDR2 is YNFKEQ in the germline V gene. CDR3 length: 14 residues. Sequenced here: PBMCs, sampled before TCRalphabeta/CD19-depleted stem cell transplant. The chain is built from TRBV4-2 and TRBJ2-1; 9 positions agree with TRBD1. The source is a girl aged 2-10 years with aplastic anemia, due to receive a stem cell transplant. CDR3 DNA: TGTGCCAGCAGCCAAGATACAGGGGGCGATGAGCAGTTCTTC. This codes for CASSQDTGGDEQFF.